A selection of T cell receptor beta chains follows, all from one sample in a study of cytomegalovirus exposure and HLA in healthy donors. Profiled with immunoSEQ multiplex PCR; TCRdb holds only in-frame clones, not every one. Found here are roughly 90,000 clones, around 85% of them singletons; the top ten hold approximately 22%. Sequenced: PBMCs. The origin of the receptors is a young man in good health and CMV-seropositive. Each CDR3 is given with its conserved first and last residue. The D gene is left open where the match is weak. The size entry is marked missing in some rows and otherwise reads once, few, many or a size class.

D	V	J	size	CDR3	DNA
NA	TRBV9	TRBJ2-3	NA	CASTRGYGTDTQYF	TGTGCCAGCACAAGGGGGTACGGCACAGATACGCAGTATTTT
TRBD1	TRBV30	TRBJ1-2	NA	CAWSALYSGTGDGYTF	TGTGCCTGGAGTGCCCTTTACTCCGGGACAGGCGATGGCTACACCTTC
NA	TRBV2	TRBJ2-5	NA	CASSVLARQETQYF	TGTGCCAGCAGTGTTTTGGCTAGACAAGAGACCCAGTACTTC
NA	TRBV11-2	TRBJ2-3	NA	CASSFYGRVADTQYF	TGTGCCAGCAGCTTTTACGGGAGAGTAGCAGATACGCAGTATTTT
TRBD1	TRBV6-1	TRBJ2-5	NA	CASSASGQGQETQYF	TGTGCCAGCAGCGCCTCCGGACAGGGACAAGAGACCCAGTACTTC
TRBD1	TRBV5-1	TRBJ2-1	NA	CASSPFPGQYNEQFF	TGCGCCAGCAGCCCCTTCCCGGGACAGTACAATGAGCAGTTCTTC
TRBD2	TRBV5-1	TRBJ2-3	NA	CASSQWGGLAGEDTQYF	TGCGCCAGCAGTCAATGGGGGGGACTAGCGGGAGAAGATACGCAGTATTTT
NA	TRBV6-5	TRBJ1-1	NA	CASSGGVIMNTEAFF	TGTGCCAGCAGTGGCGGTGTGATCATGAACACTGAAGCTTTCTTT
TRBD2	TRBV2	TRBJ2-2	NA	CASRVTSGTGELFF	TGTGCCAGCAGGGTGACTAGCGGGACCGGGGAGCTGTTTTTT
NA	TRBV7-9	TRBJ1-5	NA	CASSLGKGVVQPQHF	TGTGCCAGCAGCTTAGGGAAAGGGGTAGTACAGCCCCAGCATTTT
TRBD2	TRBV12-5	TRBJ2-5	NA	CASGPGLAEETQYF	TGTGCTAGTGGTCCGGGACTAGCGGAAGAGACCCAGTACTTC
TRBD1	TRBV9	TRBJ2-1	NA	CASSVRDRGWNSYNEQFF	TGTGCCAGCAGCGTCCGGGACAGGGGATGGAACTCCTACAATGAGCAGTTCTTC
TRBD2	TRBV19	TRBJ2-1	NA	CASSIPSYNGRNRDEQFF	TGTGCCAGTAGTATCCCGTCATACAACGGGAGGAATCGGGATGAGCAGTTCTTC
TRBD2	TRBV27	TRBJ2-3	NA	CASSFLVSSGSTDTQYF	TGTGCCAGCAGTTTTTTAGTTTCTAGCGGAAGCACAGATACGCAGTATTTT
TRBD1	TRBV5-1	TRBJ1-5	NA	CASSSGGQDNQPQHF	TGCGCCAGCAGCTCCGGCGGACAGGACAATCAGCCCCAGCATTTT
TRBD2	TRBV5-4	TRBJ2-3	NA	CASSGSGRAPDTQYF	TGTGCCAGCAGCGGTAGCGGGAGGGCCCCAGATACGCAGTATTTT
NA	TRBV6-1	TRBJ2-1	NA	CASHENLANNEQFF	TGTGCCAGCCATGAAAACCTAGCAAACAATGAGCAGTTCTTC
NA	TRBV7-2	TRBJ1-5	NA	CASSSRGGAGELPQHF	TGTGCCAGCAGCTCACGAGGCGGCGCGGGAGAACTGCCCCAGCATTTT
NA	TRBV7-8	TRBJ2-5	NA	CASSLVWSNQETQYF	TGTGCCAGCAGCTTAGTATGGAGTAACCAAGAGACCCAGTACTTC
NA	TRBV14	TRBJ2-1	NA	CASSSGPGSRSLNEQFF	TGTGCCAGCAGCTCCGGACCCGGGAGTAGAAGTCTGAATGAGCAGTTCTTC
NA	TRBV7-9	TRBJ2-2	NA	CASSLEPNTGELFF	TGTGCCAGCAGCTTAGAGCCTAACACCGGGGAGCTGTTTTTT
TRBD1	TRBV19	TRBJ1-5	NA	CASANWTGYSNQPQHF	TGTGCCAGTGCCAATTGGACAGGGTATAGCAATCAGCCCCAGCATTTT
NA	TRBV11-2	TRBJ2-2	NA	CASSSGAGAGELFF	TGTGCCAGCAGCTCGGGGGCGGGGGCCGGGGAGCTGTTTTTT
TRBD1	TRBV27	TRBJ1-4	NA	CASSFPTGAYEKLFF	TGTGCCAGCAGTTTCCCTACAGGGGCCTATGAAAAACTGTTTTTT
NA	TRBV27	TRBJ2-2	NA	CASSQGTGELFF	TGTGCCAGCAGCCAGGGGACCGGGGAGCTGTTTTTT
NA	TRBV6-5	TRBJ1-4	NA	CASKPTGATNEKLFF	TGTGCCAGCAAACCAACAGGAGCAACTAATGAAAAACTGTTTTTT
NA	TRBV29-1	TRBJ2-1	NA	CSVEKGVNEQFF	TGCAGCGTTGAAAAGGGGGTCAATGAGCAGTTCTTC
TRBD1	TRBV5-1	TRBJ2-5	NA	CASSLGDSRETQYF	TGCGCCAGCAGCTTGGGGGACAGTAGAGAGACCCAGTACTTC
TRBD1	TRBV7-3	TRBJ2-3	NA	CASSVTGGTDTQYF	TGTGCCAGCAGCGTGACAGGGGGGACAGATACGCAGTATTTT
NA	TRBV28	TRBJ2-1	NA	CASAKSRSFYNEQFF	TGTGCCAGCGCTAAGAGTCGGAGCTTCTACAATGAGCAGTTCTTC
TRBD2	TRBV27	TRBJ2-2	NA	CASSRLAGVETGELFF	TGTGCCAGCAGTCGACTAGCGGGAGTCGAGACCGGGGAGCTGTTTTTT
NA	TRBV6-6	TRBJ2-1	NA	CASSYSIADYNEQFF	TGTGCCAGCAGTTACTCGATTGCAGACTACAATGAGCAGTTCTTC
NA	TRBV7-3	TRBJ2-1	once	CASSLTLAGFNNEQFF	TGTGCCAGCAGCTTAACTTTGGCAGGGTTTAACAATGAGCAGTTCTTC
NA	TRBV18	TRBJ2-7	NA	CASSRTPIEGFYEQYF	TGTGCCAGCTCCCGTACCCCCATCGAGGGCTTTTACGAGCAGTACTTC
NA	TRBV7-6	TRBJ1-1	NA	CASSFRGNTEAFF	TGTGCCAGCAGCTTCAGGGGTAACACTGAAGCTTTCTTT
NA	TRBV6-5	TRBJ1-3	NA	CASRMTDSGNTIYF	TGTGCCAGCAGGATGACAGACTCTGGAAACACCATATATTTT
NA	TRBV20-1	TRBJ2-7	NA	CSAGPDEQYF	TGCAGTGCTGGTCCGGACGAGCAGTACTTC
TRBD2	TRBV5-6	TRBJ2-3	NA	CASSLGGRGGGDTQYF	TGTGCCAGCAGCTTGGGCGGGAGGGGAGGTGGAGATACGCAGTATTTT
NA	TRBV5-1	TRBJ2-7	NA	CASSYNSYEQYF	TGCGCCAGCAGCTATAACTCCTACGAGCAGTACTTC
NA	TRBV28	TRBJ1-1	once	CASSSTGSVSTEAFF	TGTGCCAGCAGTTCAACCGGGAGTGTGAGCACTGAAGCTTTCTTT
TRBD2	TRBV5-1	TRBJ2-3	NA	CASSSMTSGTSTDTQYF	TGCGCCAGCAGCTCCATGACTAGCGGGACTAGCACAGATACGCAGTATTTT
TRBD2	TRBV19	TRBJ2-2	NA	CASTRRESGELFF	TGTGCCAGTACGCGGCGGGAGTCCGGGGAGCTGTTTTTT
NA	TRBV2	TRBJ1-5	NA	CASSGALQGVEPQHF	TGTGCCAGCAGTGGAGCGCTTCAGGGTGTGGAGCCCCAGCATTTT
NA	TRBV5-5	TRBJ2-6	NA	CASSLGGSGANVLTF	TGTGCCAGCAGCTTGGGAGGGTCTGGGGCCAACGTCCTGACTTTC
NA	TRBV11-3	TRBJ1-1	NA	CASSLYPGWYTEAFF	TGTGCCAGCAGCTTGTACCCAGGGTGGTATACTGAAGCTTTCTTT
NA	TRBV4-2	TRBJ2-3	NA	CASSQGLASTDTQYF	TGTGCCAGCAGCCAAGGGCTAGCTAGCACAGATACGCAGTATTTT
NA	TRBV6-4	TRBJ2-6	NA	CASSGEGRGSGANVLTF	TGTGCCAGCAGTGGAGAGGGCAGGGGATCCGGGGCCAACGTCCTGACTTTC
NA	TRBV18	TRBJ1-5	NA	CASSPVNVGRWNYSNQPQHF	TGTGCCAGCTCACCAGTCAATGTGGGGCGGTGGAACTATAGCAATCAGCCCCAGCATTTT
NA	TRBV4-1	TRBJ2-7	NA	CASSQRLVSGGDEQYF	TGCGCCAGCAGCCAAAGGTTGGTGTCCGGAGGGGACGAGCAGTACTTC
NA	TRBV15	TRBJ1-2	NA	CATSRDRPGKGGYTF	TGTGCCACCAGCAGAGATCGTCCAGGGAAGGGTGGCTACACCTTC
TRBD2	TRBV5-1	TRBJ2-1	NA	CASSTSGRINEQFF	TGCGCCAGCAGTACTAGCGGGAGAATCAATGAGCAGTTCTTC
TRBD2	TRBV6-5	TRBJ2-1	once	CASSYAAGGNNEQFF	TGTGCCAGCAGTTACGCAGCGGGAGGGAACAATGAGCAGTTCTTC
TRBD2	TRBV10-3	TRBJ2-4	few	CAISGAGGIQYF	TGTGCCATCAGTGGGGCGGGGGGAATTCAGTACTTC
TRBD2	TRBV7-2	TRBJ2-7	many	CASSPIGTSGSYEQYF	TGTGCCAGCAGCCCCATCGGGACTAGCGGGAGCTACGAGCAGTACTTC
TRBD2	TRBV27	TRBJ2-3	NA	CASSYGRAHVTDTQYF	TGTGCCAGCAGTTATGGGAGGGCCCACGTCACAGATACGCAGTATTTT
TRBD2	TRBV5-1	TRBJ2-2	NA	CASSPGLATPNTGELFF	TGCGCCAGCAGCCCGGGACTAGCGACCCCGAACACCGGGGAGCTGTTTTTT
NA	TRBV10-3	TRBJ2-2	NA	CAISGGPGELFF	TGTGCCATCAGTGGGGGGCCCGGGGAGCTGTTTTTT
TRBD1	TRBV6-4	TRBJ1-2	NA	CASSEGGRQGGNYGYTF	TGTGCCAGCAGTGAAGGGGGCCGACAGGGTGGGAATTATGGCTACACCTTC